Listed below are T cell receptor beta chains from one sample, sequenced in a study of neurological immune-mediated disorders. A single record per CDR3 protein comes from TCRdb applying MiXCR to the 5' RACE reads. The sample yields 30,000 to 50,000 distinct CDR3 sequences, 6.5% to 7.5% seen once. The sequenced sample consisted of CD4+ T cells from blood. These receptors were obtained from a man between 45 and 60 years old in good health. Both conserved end residues are trimmed from each CDR3. Fields, in order: V gene, J gene, CDR3 protein.

V: TRBV4-1
J: TRBJ2-5
CDR3: ASSLQELGETQY

V: TRBV20-1
J: TRBJ2-5
CDR3: SAREAAGTGETQY

V: TRBV3-1
J: TRBJ2-5
CDR3: ASSPGKRQGRETQY

V: TRBV18
J: TRBJ2-1
CDR3: ASSPSSGRAVREQF

V: TRBV14
J: TRBJ2-5
CDR3: ASSPIGGGRTQETQY

V: TRBV7-2
J: TRBJ2-7
CDR3: ASSPARTRNEQY

V: TRBV6-5
J: TRBJ2-3
CDR3: ASRGLAGAASGTQY

V: TRBV5-8
J: TRBJ2-5
CDR3: ASSLGDRGRQETQY

V: TRBV5-1
J: TRBJ2-1
CDR3: ASSSTSGRAIEQF

V: TRBV5-5
J: TRBJ2-1
CDR3: ASSSRDSEQF

V: TRBV7-2
J: TRBJ2-2
CDR3: ASSLQAWGLGRDTGELF

V: TRBV20-1
J: TRBJ2-5
CDR3: SAKRTSGVKETQY

V: TRBV5-1
J: TRBJ2-7
CDR3: ASSLGSTRGVYEQY

V: TRBV29-1
J: TRBJ2-7
CDR3: SVTRWDKLQY